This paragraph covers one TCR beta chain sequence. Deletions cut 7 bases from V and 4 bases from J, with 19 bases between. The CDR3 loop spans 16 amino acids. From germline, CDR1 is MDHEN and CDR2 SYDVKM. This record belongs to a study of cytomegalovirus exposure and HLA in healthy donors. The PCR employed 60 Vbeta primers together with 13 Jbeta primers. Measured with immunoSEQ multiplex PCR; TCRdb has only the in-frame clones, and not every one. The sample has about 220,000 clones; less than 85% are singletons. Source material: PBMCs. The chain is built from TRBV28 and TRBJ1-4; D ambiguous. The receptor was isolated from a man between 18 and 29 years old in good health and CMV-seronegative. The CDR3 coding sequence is TGTGCCAGCACCTCTATTTCAGCAGGTCATAATGAAAAACTGTTTTTT. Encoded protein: CASTSISAGHNEKLFF.